Following are 9 T cell receptor beta chains from one sample sequenced in a study of blood T cell repertoires in COVID-19. The table came from immunoSEQ multiplex PCR; TCRdb's copy has only in-frame clones and leaves some out. The sample includes around 280,000 clones, roughly 90% of them seen just once. The specimen sequenced was peripheral blood. These TCRs come from a woman in her twenties or thirties with COVID-19, enrolled during active disease.

This clone has more than one count but fewer than ten. This chain joins TRBV5-4 and TRBJ2-7; TRBD1 is a possible D gene (5 bases). The V gene lost 4 bases and the J gene lost 2 bases, with 10 bases spanning the gap. Germline lookup yields CDR1 SGHNT and CDR2 YYREEE (reference sequence). CDR3 length: 13 residues. The CDR3 DNA follows: TGTGCCAGCAGCGGACCAGGGACCTACGAGCAGTACTTC. Protein sequence: CASSGPGTYEQYF. Full variable domain (outside the CDR3, taken from reference TRBV5-4 and TRBJ2-7): ETGVTQSPTHLIKTRGQQVTLRCSSQSGHNTVSWYQQALGQGPQFIFQYYREEENGRGNFPPRFSGLQFPNYSSELNVNALELDDSALYLCASSGPGTYEQYFGPGTRLTVT.

The chain recombines TRBV27 with TRBJ2-7, with 8 bases that match TRBD1. CDR1 is MNHEY and CDR2 is SMNVEV in the germline V gene (reference sequence). This CDR3 is built from 16 residues. V lost 5 bases to trimming and J lost 4 bases; unmatched junction nucleotides: 13. The CDR3 region has the DNA TGTGCCAGCAGTCTTCCGGGACAGGAGGGGGTATACGAGCAGTACTTC. This gives the protein CASSLPGQEGVYEQYF.

This chain links TRBV10-2 with TRBJ2-5; the D gene is possibly TRBD2 (6 bases). The length of the CDR3 is 14 residues. Trimming left V 2 bases short and J 7 bases short, with 14 bases between. The germline CDR1 and CDR2 sequences are WSHSY and SAAADI. CDR3 nucleotide sequence: TGCGCCAGCAGTGAGCCACTAGCCAGCGGGACCCAGTACTTC. It codes for CASSEPLASGTQYF.

The chain employs TRBV6-5 and TRBJ1-6; D gene uncertain. The CDR3 has 13 residues. Germline loops: CDR1 MNHEY, CDR2 SVGAGI. V lost 10 bases and J lost 7, with 14 bases in between. This chain's CDR3 is CATKRSENSPLHF. For the CDR3, the DNA is TGTGCCACCAAACGTAGCGAAAATTCACCCCTCCACTTT.

The chain uses TRBV3-1 (or the pseudogene TRBV3-2) and TRBJ2-7; D unresolved. Germline CDR1 and CDR2: LGHDT and YNNKEL (reference sequence). CDR3 length: 15 amino acids. With 0 bases removed from V and 2 bases from J, the gap between germline ends came to 11 bases. CDR3 protein: CASSQEIAGTYEQYF. CDR3 in DNA: TGTGCCAGCAGCCAAGAGATCGCAGGAACCTACGAGCAGTACTTC.

The chain has TRBV6-2 or TRBV6-3 and TRBJ2-7; a possible D gene is TRBD1 (5 bases). Germline CDR1 is MNHEY and CDR2 is SVGEGT. There are 14 residues in the CDR3. V shed 2 bases and J shed 4 bases, with 12 bases lying between them. The CDR3 loop is CASSYTKDSYEQYF. The CDR3 region has the DNA TGTGCCAGCAGTTACACAAAAGACAGTTACGAGCAGTACTTC.

This clone was seen once. J is TRBJ2-2 and V is TRBV3-1 (or the pseudogene TRBV3-2); TRBD1 aligns across 9 bases. Germline V gene lookup returns CDR1 LGHDT and CDR2 YNNKEL (reference sequence). This CDR3 region has 15 residues. V gave up 4 bases and J gave up 3 bases; unmatched junction bases: 3. The CDR3: CASSLTGGDTGELFF. The CDR3, as DNA: TGTGCCAGCAGCCTTACAGGGGGCGACACCGGGGAGCTGTTTTTT.

V and J are TRBV4-1 and TRBJ2-7; 10 nucleotides align to TRBD2. CDR1 and CDR2 from the germline V gene are MGHRA and YSYEKL. This CDR3 has 16 amino acids. The junction had 9 bases not matched to a gene; V was cut back by 6 bases and J by 1 base. The CDR3 DNA reads as TGCGCCAGCAGTTACCGGGGGACTAGCGCATCCTACGAGCAGTACTTC. Translated: CASSYRGTSASYEQYF.

This sequence joins TRBV28 and TRBJ1-1; D uncertain. The V and J ends lost 1 base and 6 bases respectively, with 12 bases between them. The germline CDR1 and CDR2 sequences are MDHEN and SYDVKM. CDR3 size: 14 residues. The CDR3 protein is CASSLLGRAPEAFF. As DNA, the CDR3 is TGTGCCAGCAGTTTATTAGGGAGGGCCCCTGAAGCTTTCTTT. The whole variable domain, filled in from reference TRBV28 and TRBJ1-1, reads DVKVTQSSRYLVKRTGEKVFLECVQDMDHENMFWYRQDPGLGLRLIYFSYDVKMKEKGDIPEGYSVSREKKERFSLILESASTNQTSMYLCASSLLGRAPEAFFGQGTRLTVV.